This TCR beta chain was captured in a study of cytomegalovirus exposure and HLA in healthy donors (dated by TCRdb to 2016 to 2017). In the study overall: According to an earlier analysis of 587 of the donors, about 190 million T cells yielded over 100 million unique TCR beta sequences and roughly 280 Gb of sequence data. Approximately 330 gigabases of sequencing data and around 88 million unique TCR sequences made up an early release that covered 500 to 700 HLA-typed donors. Of the roughly 400 genotyped donors, approximately 81% were placed in the genetic ancestry cluster associated with self-reported Caucasian donors. The study aimed to test whether cataloging public T cell receptors could reveal signatures of past pathogen exposure. The study used immunosequencing to profile the T cell repertoires of approximately 690 subjects and linked those repertoires to cytomegalovirus serostatus. Along with the approximately 620-subject first cohort, a separate validation cohort of approximately 110 different subjects was used. High-throughput TCR immunosequencing, statistical association of individual TCRs with disease status, and machine learning were combined to predict cytomegalovirus infection status. A later analysis re-analyzed previously published TCR beta repertoires from 660 or so donors and added high-resolution HLA genotyping to study TCR occurrence patterns. Rather than using new phenotypic data, the later analysis identified candidate immune exposures from TCR beta sequences and from how often those sequences occurred across donors. In an earlier analysis of around 540 of the donors, high-throughput TCR beta sequencing was used to judge whether each TCR beta V gene segment behaved as functional or pseudogenic. Alongside the repertoire data, information on donor age, sex, ethnicity and CMV serostatus was compiled. Genome-wide SNP genotypes for about three fifths of the roughly 700 donors were used in a later genetic analysis, which treated that subset as a discovery cohort. All discovery cohort repertoires had been generated on a single sequencing platform. Class I and class II HLA loci were covered by the typing at four-digit resolution. The number of typed donors differed by locus: about 620-640 for A, B, C, DRB1 and DQB1; about 520 for DQA1; around 580 for DPA1; and roughly 490 for DPB1. Because of strong linkage in the cohort, 5 or 6 DR-DQ haplotypes were treated as single units for association and clustering. Across approximately 420 genotyped donors of the cohort, an average of about 240,000 unique TCR beta nucleotide sequences per donor were sequenced, and roughly a sixth of those sequences were non-productive.

The cohort consisted of 600 to 750 healthy bone marrow donors. Cohort members were all nominally healthy when sampled, although unrecorded immune exposures were likely present. The donor tested CMV seropositive, placing the donor among the 250 to 350 seropositive members of the cohort. A peripheral blood sample was provided by each donor, and peripheral blood mononuclear cells were used for TCR beta sequencing. Genomic DNA was extracted from the blood cell samples with the Qiagen DNeasy Blood Extraction Kit. CDR3 length: 16 amino acids, cysteine to phenylalanine. Only the CDR3 part of the read is kept: 48 bases, read in frame from the first base. From the germline V gene, CDR1 is SGHRS and CDR2 is YFSETQ. V drops 0 bases and J drops 8 bases, leaving 18 bases in between. As to this clone: Its antigen is currently not known. No base-level quality is on record; no much larger clone is a single base apart.

Libraries were built with the immunoSEQ multiplex PCR assay. The multiplex PCR relied on a mix of 60 forward primers for TCR Vbeta segments and 13 reverse primers for TCR Jbeta segments. The CDR3 region of rearranged TCR beta genes was amplified from genomic DNA by a multiplex PCR assay. The Illumina HiSeq System was used to sequence the amplified TCR beta libraries as 87-base-pair reads. The paper's processing steps were these. A later analysis counted tens of millions of unique TCR beta chains across the 670 or so repertoires, and 10 million to 11 million of these chains were shared by at least two donors. A nearest-neighbor algorithm error-corrected the raw reads and collapsed the reads into unique sequences, merging closely related sequences to remove PCR and sequencing errors. CDR3 sequences were aligned to IMGT reference sequences to assign V, D and J gene segments. Each retained sequence needed at least a six-nucleotide match to both a V gene segment and a J gene segment. Rearrangements were called productive when the CDR3 lacked stop codons and stayed in frame with V and J; all others were non-productive. Following IMGT convention, CDR3 was defined as the stretch from the second conserved V-encoded cysteine to the conserved J-encoded phenylalanine. Sequences without an unambiguous match to a single V gene segment were excluded from the earlier analysis of about 640 of the donors. In an earlier analysis of approximately 500 of the donors, a V segment was called functional when productive rearrangements were above 56.7%, and segregating when the standard deviation between donors exceeded 5%. To diagnose cytomegalovirus status from the catalog of TCR beta chain sequences, a statistical classification framework was built. V and J gene assignment, in a later analysis, came from comparing TCR nucleotide sequences with IMGT/GENE-DB human TR gene sequences. The TCRdist pipeline was used in a later analysis to assign CDR3 sequences and most-parsimonious VDJ recombination scenarios. A later analysis defined each TCR beta chain by its CDR3 amino acid sequence plus V-gene family, and excluded reads lacking a unique V-gene family. In a later analysis, around 650 highly shared, low-generation-probability nucleotide sequences were removed to address suspected cross-contamination and a sequencing artifact. In a later analysis, a clonal expansion index was calculated for each public chain from normalized within-repertoire ranks of inferred template counts. Generation probabilities in a later analysis came from a VDJ recombination model fitted to out-of-frame rearrangements, and those results were checked against IGoR. In a later analysis, hypergeometric tests were used to score TCR-TCR, TCR-HLA and TCR-CMV co-occurrence, with a repertoire-size bias correction applied to TCR pairs. False discovery rates were estimated in a later analysis by permuting HLA or CMV assignments 20 times. A later analysis grouped co-occurring TCRs with DBSCAN, adding TCRdist sequence similarity when clustering within HLA-allele-positive subsets. Co-occurrence clustering excluded repertoires with fewer than 30,000 or more than 120,000 public chains, plus five with anomalous nucleotide sharing. TCRdb took over this immuneACCESS table, retaining in-frame rearrangements with V and J assigned. Such tables are incomplete; in checked studies, under half of the missing clones stem from an unresolved V gene, and the remainder is unexplained. V, J and clone size reflect that table, while D and trimming were determined from the DNA. The sample table lists about 190,000 clones, around four fifths of them with a count of one. The ten largest clones add up to about 2.6% of the sample.

The investigation overall reported the following: Linkage disequilibrium might explain the correlated functional status among segregating V segments, but an unknown experimental factor could not be excluded. In vitro tests confirmed that a few of the cytomegalovirus-associated TCR beta chains recognize cytomegalovirus antigens. Roughly 17 rarely observed V segments, including chromosome 9 orphons, were excluded from the earlier analysis of approximately 500 of the donors because counts were too low. A later analysis found that HLA-associated TCR beta chains were more clonally expanded and had lower generation probabilities than equally common non-associated chains. An earlier analysis of some 560 of the donors showed that most TCR beta V segments appeared in productive rearrangements either about 87% or about 30% of the time, which broadly matched IMGT annotations. The study gave a list of some 150 TCR beta chains associated with cytomegalovirus. A group of highly shared sequence variants was considered likely to be a technical artifact of the sequencing pipeline. According to a later analysis, TCR association rates differed among HLA loci, with DRB1 alleles showing the most associated TCRs and HLA-C alleles showing the fewest. When HLA alleles, especially DR and DQ, strongly co-occurred, attributing TCR associations to individual alleles was difficult. At a false discovery rate of 0.05, a later analysis linked fewer than 20,000 TCR beta sequences to specific HLA alleles. Because some donors lacked HLA typing at each locus, the association tests relied only on the typed subset. According to a later analysis, parvovirus B19, influenza, CMV and Epstein-Barr virus appeared linked to several top co-occurrence clusters. The authors suggested that the approach could potentially be extended to other disease states and immunological phenotypes. A later analysis found that most CMV-associated TCR beta chains appeared HLA-restricted, with HLA associations seemingly driven largely by CMV exposure. The only immune exposure information available for the cohort was CMV serostatus. This cohort had only TCR beta chains sequenced, and the lack of alpha or paired-chain data limited which features could be detected. Most TCR sequences were observed very rarely across donors, whereas some public TCRs were present in many individuals. The presence/absence analyses assumed that sequencing depth was roughly uniform across donors, and that assumption may not be true. The 87-base-pair reads could not distinguish some IMGT-functional V segments, including TRBV6-2 and TRBV6-3, so those segments were excluded. The classifier was reported to diagnose cytomegalovirus status with high specificity and sensitivity in both the original cohort and the validation cohort. A further reported finding was that TCR beta sequences accurately predicted the HLA-A and HLA-B alleles for most subjects in the first cohort. An association between a missense DCLRE1C variant and V-gene and J-gene trimming of TCR beta chains was found in a later genetic analysis and replicated in an independent cohort. Compared with the roughly 710-donor mean, donors in an Asian-associated ancestry cluster had fewer N-insertions in productive TCRs, according to a later genetic analysis.

Input material: PBMCs. The clonotype was recovered from a woman aged 50 to 65 in good health and CMV-seropositive. The chain joins TRBV5-1 to TRBJ2-1; D gene: possibly TRBD1, on 6 matching bases. DNA sequence: TGCGCCAGCAGCTTGGGGGTGAGGGCAGGGGTCCATGAGCAGTTCTTC. The encoded protein is CASSLGVRAGVHEQFF. Full variable domain (CDR3 extended with the reference TRBV5-1 and TRBJ2-1 proteins): KAGVTQTPRYLIKTRGQQVTLSCSPISGHRSVSWYQQTPGQGLQFLFEYFSETQRNKGNFPGRFSGRQFSNSRSEMNVSTLELGDSALYLCASSLGVRAGVHEQFFGPGTRLTVL.